Below are 19 T cell receptor beta chains sequenced from a single sample in a study of response to subunit inactivated influenza vaccine (dated by TCRdb to 2017 to 2018). The library was produced with RT-PCR. These reads were obtained on an Illumina HiSeq 2500. Using fastp at Q25 and MiXCR, TCRdb reprocessed the public reads and kept productive beta chains. Each entry merges the rows of one CDR3 protein and shows their most common DNA and genes. This sample is represented by hundreds of thousands of distinct CDR3 sequences; roughly 12% of them were singletons. In total, the top ten clones hold 10% of the sample. The sequences come from PBMCs from blood, collected on the day of vaccination. These receptors were collected from a man aged 45-65 years who received an inactivated influenza vaccine. Donor details come from another sample of the same person, matched by shared clones.

This clonotype was seen a handful of times. The V gene is TRBV29-1, the J gene TRBJ2-1, with a tentative D call TRBD2 (5 bases). Germline V CDR1 and CDR2: SQVTM, ANQGSEA. V lost 3 bases, J lost 8 bases, and 11 bases lay in between. This CDR3 has 12 residues. The CDR3 DNA sequence: TGCAGCGTTGAGGCGGGTCGGGATGAGCAGTTCTTC. It yields the protein CSVEAGRDEQFF.

This rearrangement joins TRBV3-1 to TRBJ2-5; D is undetermined. V shed 0 bases and J shed 8 bases, with 4 bases lying between them. CDR1 LGHDT and CDR2 YNNKEL come from the germline V gene (reference sequence). This CDR3 contains 11 residues. The CDR3 bases are TGTGCCAGCAGCCAAGAAATTACCCAGTACTTC. Translating it yields CASSQEITQYF.

The chain combines TRBV12-3 or TRBV12-4 with TRBJ1-2; possibly TRBD1 for D (5 bases). V dropped 5 bases and J dropped 0 bases, with 13 bases sitting between them. This CDR3 contains 15 residues. As DNA, the CDR3 is TGTGCCAGCAGTCCGGACGGACAATCTAACTATGGCTACACCTTC. As protein: CASSPDGQSNYGYTF.

This chain connects TRBV28 to TRBJ2-5; D may match TRBD1 or TRBD2 (6 bases each). V dropped 6 bases and J dropped 2 bases, with 10 bases sitting between them. Germline V gene data show CDR1 as MDHEN and CDR2 as SYDVKM. The length of the CDR3 is 13 residues. This CDR3 is CASRRGTQETQYF. The CDR3 nucleotides read TGTGCCAGCAGGCGCGGGACACAAGAGACCCAGTACTTC.

This clonotype was observed a few times. The V call is TRBV6-2 or TRBV6-3, the J call TRBJ2-3, with D perhaps matching TRBD1 (6 bases). Trimming stripped 5 bases from V and 2 bases from J, with 14 bases between. The CDR3 has 15 residues. The V gene's germline CDR1 is MNHEY and CDR2 SVGEGT. The CDR3 DNA reads TGTGCCAGCAGTGGGGGCACGTTCCTCACAGATACGCAGTATTTT. Translating gives CASSGGTFLTDTQYF.

The chain is built from TRBV7-9 and TRBJ2-2; 9 bases match TRBD1. Trimming at V came to 6 bases and at J to 4 bases, leaving 6 bases not matched to a gene. Germline V gene sequence: CDR1 SEHNR, CDR2 FQNEAQ (reference sequence). CDR3 length: 15 residues. The CDR3 coding sequence is TGTGCCAGCAGACGGGGACAGGGAATCACCGGGGAGCTGTTTTTT. It specifies CASRRGQGITGELFF.

In its sample, this clonotype was seen a few times. The genes are TRBV5-1 and TRBJ2-1; D may correspond to TRBD1 or TRBD2 (6 bases each). The CDR3 length is 15 residues. V lost 2 bases and J lost 7, with 16 bases in between. Per germline, CDR1 SGHRS and CDR2 YFSETQ. CDR3 region: CASSFAQGGVNEQFF. The CDR3 nucleotides read TGCGCCAGCAGCTTTGCACAGGGCGGGGTGAATGAGCAGTTCTTC.

There are a few counts of this clonotype. The chain combines TRBV11-3 with TRBJ2-5, with TRBD2 matching 14 bases. The germline V gene has CDR1 SGHNT and CDR2 YENEEA. Germline trimming cut 2 bases from V and 5 bases from J; bases unmatched to any gene: 7. This CDR3 spans 17 amino acids. In DNA form, the CDR3 reads TGTGCCAGCAGCTTATCCGGGACTAGCGGGGGCCCGGAGACCCAGTACTTC. Amino acids: CASSLSGTSGGPETQYF.

This clonotype was counted at least ten times. The V gene is TRBV5-6, the J gene TRBJ2-7; unclear D gene. Trimming took 4 bases from V and 1 from J, leaving 6 bases between them. The CDR3 totals 12 residues. CDR1 and CDR2 (germline): SGHDT, YYEEEE. The CDR3: CASSRNSYEQYF. Written as DNA, the CDR3 is TGTGCCAGCAGCCGAAATTCCTACGAGCAGTACTTC.

This clonotype appeared a few times. This rearrangement joins TRBV6-1 to TRBJ2-7, with D unclear. V was trimmed by 4 bases and J by 3 bases, leaving 7 bases between them. Germline loops: CDR1 MNHNS, CDR2 SASEGT. The CDR3 sequence is 12 residues long. CDR3 DNA sequence: TGTGCCAGCAGTGCGGCCTACTACGAGCAGTACTTC. The encoded protein is CASSAAYYEQYF.

The J gene is TRBJ1-4, the V gene TRBV15; 7 bases match TRBD1. The germline CDR1 and CDR2 sequences are LNHNV and YYDKDF (reference sequence). This CDR3 is built from 18 residues. V gave up 1 base and J gave up 2 bases; unmatched junction bases: 10. The CDR3 DNA reads TGTGCCACCAGCAGAGTGTATGGCAGGGGGACGACTAATGAAAAACTGTTTTTT. It translates to CATSRVYGRGTTNEKLFF. The full variable domain, completed using reference TRBV15 and TRBJ1-4, is DAMVIQNPRYQVTQFGKPVTLSCSQTLNHNVMYWYQQKSSQAPKLLFHYYDKDFNNEADTPDNFQSRRPNTSFCFLDIRSPGLGDTAMYLCATSRVYGRGTTNEKLFFGSGTQLSVL.

V and J are TRBV20-1 and TRBJ1-1, with D possibly matching TRBD1 (6 bases). The length of the CDR3 is 14 residues. From germline, CDR1 is DFQATT and CDR2 SNEGSKA (reference sequence). Trimming stripped 4 bases from V and 0 bases from J, with 12 bases between. The CDR3: CSAMRGLVNTEAFF. The DNA for the CDR3 is TGCAGTGCTATGCGGGGGCTGGTGAACACTGAAGCTTTCTTT.

The chain is built from TRBV4-2 and TRBJ2-3; D ambiguous. This CDR3 comprises 17 residues. CDR1 and CDR2 (germline): LGHNA, YNFKEQ. V lost 0 bases and J 1 base, leaving 14 bases between the germline ends. CDR3 in amino acids: CASSQEQSRSGTDTQYF. As DNA, the CDR3 is TGTGCCAGCAGCCAAGAGCAGTCTCGGAGCGGCACAGATACGCAGTATTTT.

This clonotype was observed a few times. The genes are TRBV4-3 and TRBJ2-1, with 12 nucleotides matching TRBD2. Germline V gene lookup returns CDR1 LGHNA and CDR2 YSLEER. The CDR3 extends over 15 amino acids. Trimming at V came to 4 bases and at J to 9 bases, leaving 7 bases not matched to a gene. The CDR3 protein is CASSLGLAGNGEQFF. The CDR3 nucleotides are TGCGCCAGCAGCCTTGGACTAGCGGGGAATGGTGAGCAGTTCTTC.

V and J are TRBV10-2 and TRBJ2-5, with TRBD1 matching over 8 bases. Germline lookup yields CDR1 WSHSY and CDR2 SAAADI. The CDR3 covers 14 residues. V shed 3 bases and J 2 bases; nucleotides not matched to a gene: 2. The CDR3 DNA follows: TGCGCCAGCAGTGAAGACAGGGGACAAGAGACCCAGTACTTC. Translated: CASSEDRGQETQYF.

V is TRBV12-3 or TRBV12-4 and J is TRBJ2-1; TRBD2 matches at 9 bases. This CDR3 has 13 residues. V shed 6 bases and J 8 bases; nucleotides not matched to a gene: 5. The DNA for the CDR3 is TGTGCCAGCAGCATCTCTAGCGGGGATGAGCAGTTCTTC. It encodes CASSISSGDEQFF.

The chain joins TRBV27 to TRBJ2-7; D is possibly TRBD1 (5 bases). Trimming stripped 3 bases from V and 2 bases from J, with 14 bases between. The CDR3 is 15 residues long. CDR1 MNHEY and CDR2 SMNVEV come from the germline V gene (reference sequence). This CDR3 reads CASSLSAAGPYEQYF. The CDR3 DNA sequence: TGTGCCAGCAGTTTGTCGGCCGCAGGGCCCTACGAGCAGTACTTC.

The chain is built from TRBV11-3 and TRBJ2-2; D not resolved. The length of the CDR3 is 13 residues. Looked up from germline, CDR1 is SGHNT and CDR2 is YENEEA. V was trimmed by 1 base and J by 7 bases, leaving 7 bases between them. CDR3: CASSLVDGGELFF. For the CDR3, the DNA is TGTGCCAGCAGCTTAGTAGACGGCGGGGAGCTGTTTTTT.

This clonotype has only a few counts. The CDR3 loop reads CSAYPGPSYEQYF. CDR3 DNA sequence: TGCAGCGCCTATCCGGGCCCCTCCTACGAGCAGTACTTC. The chain combines TRBV29-1 with TRBJ2-7; D remains ambiguous. Trimming stripped 7 bases from V and 0 bases from J, with 13 bases between. Germline lookup yields CDR1 SQVTM and CDR2 ANQGSEA. This CDR3 has 13 residues.